This T cell receptor (beta chain) was profiled in a study of OX40 agonist ivuxolimab in advanced cancers. Study information: Hepatocellular carcinoma, melanoma, renal cell or head and neck cancer occurred in dose-escalation patients. Whole-study results and caveats: Also present in some nonresponders was a low level of normalized T-cell clonal expansion. Still undetermined is the antigen specificity of the expanded peripheral T cells. In CD8+ T cells, expanded clones were on average more numerous than in CD4+.

In regard to this clone: Its antigen is unidentified.

From germline, CDR1 is SGHNT and CDR2 YYREEE (reference sequence). V gave up 2 bases and J gave up 0 bases, with 5 bases separating them. The CDR3 length is 13 residues. Sequencing used immunoSEQ multiplex PCR; TCRdb keeps in-frame clones, though not all of them. This table has some 100,000 clones, around 90% appearing once. The sequencing here drew on CD4+ or CD8+ T cells sorted from blood, taken in a trial of the OX40 agonist ivuxolimab. The receptor comes from an adult with an advanced solid tumor such as melanoma, head and neck, liver or kidney cancer. The chain recombines TRBV5-4 with TRBJ1-1; D gene unclear. The DNA for the CDR3 is TGTGCCAGCAGCTTTGGACTGAACACTGAAGCTTTCTTT. This sequence encodes CASSFGLNTEAFF.